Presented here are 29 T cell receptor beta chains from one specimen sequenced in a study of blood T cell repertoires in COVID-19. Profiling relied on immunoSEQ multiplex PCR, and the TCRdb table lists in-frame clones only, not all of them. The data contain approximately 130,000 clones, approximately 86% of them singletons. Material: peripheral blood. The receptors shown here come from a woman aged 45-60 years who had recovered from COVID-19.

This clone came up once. CDR3 sequence: CSASLPLRRRIAGNIQYF. The CDR3 DNA follows: TGCAGTGCTAGTCTCCCCCTGAGGCGGAGGATCGCGGGGAACATTCAGTACTTC. The J gene is TRBJ2-4, the V gene TRBV20-1, with D perhaps matching TRBD2 (6 bases). Germline assignment: CDR1 DFQATT and CDR2 SNEGSKA (reference sequence). V was pared by 3 bases and J by 7 bases, with 28 bases between. This CDR3 has 18 residues.

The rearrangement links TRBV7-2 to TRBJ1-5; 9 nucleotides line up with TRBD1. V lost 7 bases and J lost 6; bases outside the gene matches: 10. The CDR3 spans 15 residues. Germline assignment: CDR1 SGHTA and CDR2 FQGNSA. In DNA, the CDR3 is TGTGCCAGCAACCTACAGGGGGCACCCCCTCAGCCCCAGCATTTT. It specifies CASNLQGAPPQPQHF.

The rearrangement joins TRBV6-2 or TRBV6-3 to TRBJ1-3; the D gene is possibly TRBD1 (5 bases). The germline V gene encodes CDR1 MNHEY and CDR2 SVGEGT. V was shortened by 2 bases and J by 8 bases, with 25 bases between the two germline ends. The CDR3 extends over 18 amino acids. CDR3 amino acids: CASSYNYGRQQIRDTIYF. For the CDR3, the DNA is TGTGCCAGCAGTTACAACTACGGCCGACAGCAGATCCGCGACACCATATATTTT.

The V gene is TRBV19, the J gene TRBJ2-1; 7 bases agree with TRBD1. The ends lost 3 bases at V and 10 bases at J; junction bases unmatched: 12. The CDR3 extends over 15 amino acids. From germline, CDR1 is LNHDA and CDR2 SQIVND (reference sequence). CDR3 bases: TGTGCCAGTAGTATCTTCGAGGGGGCCGAACGAGAGCAGTTCTTC. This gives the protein CASSIFEGAEREQFF.

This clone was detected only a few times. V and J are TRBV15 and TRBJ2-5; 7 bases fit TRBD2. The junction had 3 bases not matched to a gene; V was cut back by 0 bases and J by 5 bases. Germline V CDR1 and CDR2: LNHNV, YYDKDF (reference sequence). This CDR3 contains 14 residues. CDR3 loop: CATSREGTIETQYF. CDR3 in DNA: TGTGCCACCAGCAGAGAGGGGACTATCGAGACCCAGTACTTC.

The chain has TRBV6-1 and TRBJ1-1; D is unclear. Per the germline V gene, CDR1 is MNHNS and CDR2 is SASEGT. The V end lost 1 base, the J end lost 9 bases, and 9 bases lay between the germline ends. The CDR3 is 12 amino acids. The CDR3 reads CASSEDGHKAFF. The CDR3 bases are TGTGCCAGCAGTGAAGATGGCCACAAAGCTTTCTTT.

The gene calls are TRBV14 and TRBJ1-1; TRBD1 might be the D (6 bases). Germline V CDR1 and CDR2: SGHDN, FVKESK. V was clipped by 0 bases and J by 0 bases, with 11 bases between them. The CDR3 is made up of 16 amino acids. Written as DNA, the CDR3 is TGTGCCAGCAGCCAAGACCAGGGGCTGGTGAACACTGAAGCTTTCTTT. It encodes CASSQDQGLVNTEAFF.

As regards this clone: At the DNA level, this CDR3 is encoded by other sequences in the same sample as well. In DNA, the CDR3 is TGTGCCAGCAGCTTAGGACTAGCGGGAAACACAGATACGCAGTATTTT. It specifies CASSLGLAGNTDTQYF. The V and J genes are TRBV11-3 and TRBJ2-3, with 11 bases identical to TRBD2. This CDR3 has 16 amino acids. Germline CDR1 and CDR2: SGHNT and YENEEA. With V trimmed by 1 base and J by 2 bases, 2 bases remained unmatched.

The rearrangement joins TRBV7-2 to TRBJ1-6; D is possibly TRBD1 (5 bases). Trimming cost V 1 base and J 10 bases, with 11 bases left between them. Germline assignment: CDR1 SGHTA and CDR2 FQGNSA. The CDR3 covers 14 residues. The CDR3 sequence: CASSLVTGESPLHF. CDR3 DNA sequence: TGTGCCAGCAGCTTAGTAACGGGGGAATCACCCCTCCACTTT.

The DNA for the CDR3 is TGTGCCACCAGCCAGAGTGGGGGACAGGGATGGCAGCCCCAGCATTTT. This sequence encodes CATSQSGGQGWQPQHF. The chain links TRBV15 to TRBJ1-5; 9 bases match TRBD1. This CDR3 has 16 residues. With 5 bases clipped from V and 7 bases from J, the junction kept 12 bases outside the gene matches. Germline V gene data show CDR1 as LNHNV and CDR2 as YYDKDF (reference sequence). The variable domain in full, with the rest retrieved from reference TRBV15 and TRBJ1-5, is DAMVIQNPRYQVTQFGKPVTLSCSQTLNHNVMYWYQQKSSQAPKLLFHYYDKDFNNEADTPDNFQSRRPNTSFCFLDIRSPGLGDTAMYLCATSQSGGQGWQPQHFGDGTRLSIL.

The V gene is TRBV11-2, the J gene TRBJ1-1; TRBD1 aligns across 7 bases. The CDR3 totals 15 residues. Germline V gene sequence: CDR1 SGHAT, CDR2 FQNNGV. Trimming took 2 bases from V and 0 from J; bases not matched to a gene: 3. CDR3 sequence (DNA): TGTGCCAGCAGCTTATCCGGGACAGTGAACACTGAAGCTTTCTTT. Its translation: CASSLSGTVNTEAFF.

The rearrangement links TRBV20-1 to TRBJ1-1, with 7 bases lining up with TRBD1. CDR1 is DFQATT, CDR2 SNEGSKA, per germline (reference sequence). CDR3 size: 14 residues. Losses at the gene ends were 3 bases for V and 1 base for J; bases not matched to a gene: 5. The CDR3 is CSASNTGANTEAFF. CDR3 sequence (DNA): TGCAGTGCTAGTAATACAGGGGCGAACACTGAAGCTTTCTTT.

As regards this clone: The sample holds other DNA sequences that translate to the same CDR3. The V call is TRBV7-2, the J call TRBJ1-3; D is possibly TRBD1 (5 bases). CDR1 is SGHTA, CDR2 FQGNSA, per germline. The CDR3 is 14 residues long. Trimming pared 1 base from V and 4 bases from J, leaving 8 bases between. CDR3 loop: CASSLVRAGNTIYF. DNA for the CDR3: TGTGCCAGCAGCTTAGTCAGGGCGGGAAACACCATATATTTT.

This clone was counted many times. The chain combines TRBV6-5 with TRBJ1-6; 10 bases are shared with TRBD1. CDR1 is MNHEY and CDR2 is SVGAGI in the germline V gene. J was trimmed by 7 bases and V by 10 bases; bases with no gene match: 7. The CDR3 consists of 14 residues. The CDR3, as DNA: TGTGCCATCCTCCGGGACAGGGGCAATTCACCCCTCCACTTT. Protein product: CAILRDRGNSPLHF.

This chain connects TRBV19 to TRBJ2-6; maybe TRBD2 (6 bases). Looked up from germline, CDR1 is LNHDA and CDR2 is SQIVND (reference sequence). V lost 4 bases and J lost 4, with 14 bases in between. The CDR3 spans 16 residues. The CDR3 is CASSTPLAKGANVLTF. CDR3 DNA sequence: TGTGCCAGTAGTACCCCCCTAGCGAAAGGGGCCAACGTCCTGACTTTC.

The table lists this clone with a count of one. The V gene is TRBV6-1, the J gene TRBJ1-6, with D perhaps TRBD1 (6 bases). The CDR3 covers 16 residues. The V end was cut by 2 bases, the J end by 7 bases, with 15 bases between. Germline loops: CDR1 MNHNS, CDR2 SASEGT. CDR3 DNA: TGTGCCAGCAGTGAATCCGGACAGTGGGGAAATTCACCCCTCCACTTT. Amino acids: CASSESGQWGNSPLHF.

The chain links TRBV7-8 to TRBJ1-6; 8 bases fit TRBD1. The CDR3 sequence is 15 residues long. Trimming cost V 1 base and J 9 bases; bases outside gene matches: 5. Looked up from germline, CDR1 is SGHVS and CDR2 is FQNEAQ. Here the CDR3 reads CASSLVNRGVSPLHF. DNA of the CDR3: TGTGCCAGCAGCTTAGTCAACAGGGGGGTTTCACCCCTCCACTTT. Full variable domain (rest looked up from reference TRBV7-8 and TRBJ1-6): GAGVSQSPRYKVAKRGQDVALRCDPISGHVSLFWYQQALGQGPEFLTYFQNEAQLDKSGLPSDRFFAERPEGSVSTLKIQRTQQEDSAVYLCASSLVNRGVSPLHFGNGTRLTVT.

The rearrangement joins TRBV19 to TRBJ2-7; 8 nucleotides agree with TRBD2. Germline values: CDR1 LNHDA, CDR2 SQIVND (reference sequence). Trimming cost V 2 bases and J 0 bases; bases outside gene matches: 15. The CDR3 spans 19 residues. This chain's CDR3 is CASSIRLALRRGSSYEQYF. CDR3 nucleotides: TGTGCCAGTAGTATAAGACTAGCGCTCAGGCGGGGGAGCTCCTACGAGCAGTACTTC.

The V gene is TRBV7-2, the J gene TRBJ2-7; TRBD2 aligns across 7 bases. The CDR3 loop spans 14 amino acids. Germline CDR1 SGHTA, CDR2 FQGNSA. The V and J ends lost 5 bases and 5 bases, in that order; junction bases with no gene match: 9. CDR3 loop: CASSPTREVHEQYF. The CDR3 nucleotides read TGTGCCAGCAGCCCTACCCGGGAGGTCCACGAGCAGTACTTC.

In DNA form, the CDR3 reads TGTGCCAGCAGCGTCCTGACTAGGAACGAGCAGTACTTC. Amino acids: CASSVLTRNEQYF. The J gene is TRBJ2-7, the V gene TRBV3-1 (or the pseudogene TRBV3-2); D is perhaps TRBD2 (6 bases). Germline assignment: CDR1 LGHDT and CDR2 YNNKEL (reference sequence). The V end was cut by 5 bases, the J end by 5 bases, with 13 bases between. The CDR3 totals 13 residues.

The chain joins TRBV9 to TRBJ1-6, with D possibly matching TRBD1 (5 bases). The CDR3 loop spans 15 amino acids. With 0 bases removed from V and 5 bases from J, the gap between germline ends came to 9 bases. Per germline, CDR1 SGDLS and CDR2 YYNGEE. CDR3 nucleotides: TGTGCCAGCAGCGTAGAGGGGTGGAATAATTCACCCCTCCACTTT. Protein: CASSVEGWNNSPLHF.

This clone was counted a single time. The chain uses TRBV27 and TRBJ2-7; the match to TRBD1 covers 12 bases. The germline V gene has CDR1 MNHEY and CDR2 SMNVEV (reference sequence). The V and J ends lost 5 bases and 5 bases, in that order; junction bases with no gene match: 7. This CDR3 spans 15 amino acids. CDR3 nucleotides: TGTGCCAGCAGTCCCCTGGGACAGGGGGCCCACGAGCAGTACTTC. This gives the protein CASSPLGQGAHEQYF.

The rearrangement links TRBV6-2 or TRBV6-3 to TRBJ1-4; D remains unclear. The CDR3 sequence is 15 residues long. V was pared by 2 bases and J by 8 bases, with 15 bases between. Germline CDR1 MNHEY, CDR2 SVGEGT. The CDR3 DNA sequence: TGTGCCAGCAGTTACGCTGGAGTCCGAGAGGAAAAACTGTTTTTT. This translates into CASSYAGVREEKLFF.

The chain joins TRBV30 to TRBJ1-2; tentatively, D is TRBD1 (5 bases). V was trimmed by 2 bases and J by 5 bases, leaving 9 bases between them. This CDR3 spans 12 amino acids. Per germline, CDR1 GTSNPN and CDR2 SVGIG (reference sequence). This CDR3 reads CAWSTGVYGYTF. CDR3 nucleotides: TGTGCCTGGAGTACAGGAGTTTATGGCTACACCTTC.

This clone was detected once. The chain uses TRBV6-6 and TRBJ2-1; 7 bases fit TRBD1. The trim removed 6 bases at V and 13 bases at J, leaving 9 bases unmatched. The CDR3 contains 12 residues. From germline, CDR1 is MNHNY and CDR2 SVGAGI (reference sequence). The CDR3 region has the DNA TGTGCCAGCAGCCAGGACAGGAGTGGTCAGTTCTTC. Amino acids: CASSQDRSGQFF.

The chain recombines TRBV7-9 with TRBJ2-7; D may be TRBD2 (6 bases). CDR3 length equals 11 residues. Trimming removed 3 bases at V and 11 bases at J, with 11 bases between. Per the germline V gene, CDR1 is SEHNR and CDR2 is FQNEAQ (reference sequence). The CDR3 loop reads CASSLEGVKYF. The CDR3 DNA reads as TGTGCCAGCAGCTTGGAGGGAGTTAAGTACTTC.

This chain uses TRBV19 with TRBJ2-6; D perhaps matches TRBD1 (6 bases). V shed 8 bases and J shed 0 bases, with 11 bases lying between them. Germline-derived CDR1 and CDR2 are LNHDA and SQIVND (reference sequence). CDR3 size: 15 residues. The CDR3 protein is CASGQFSSGANVLTF. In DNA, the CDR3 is TGTGCCAGTGGACAGTTCAGCTCTGGGGCCAACGTCCTGACTTTC.

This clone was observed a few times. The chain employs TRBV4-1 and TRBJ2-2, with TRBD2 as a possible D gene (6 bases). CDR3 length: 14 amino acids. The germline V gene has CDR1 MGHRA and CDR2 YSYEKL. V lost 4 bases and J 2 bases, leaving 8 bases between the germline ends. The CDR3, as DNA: TGCGCCAGCAGCCGCGGGGCTAACACCGGGGAGCTGTTTTTT. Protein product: CASSRGANTGELFF.

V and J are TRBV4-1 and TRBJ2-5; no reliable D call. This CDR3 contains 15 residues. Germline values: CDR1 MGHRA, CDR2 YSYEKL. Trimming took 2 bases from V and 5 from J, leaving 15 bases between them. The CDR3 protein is CASSQSVSPGETQYF. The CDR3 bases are TGCGCCAGCAGCCAATCGGTATCCCCCGGGGAGACCCAGTACTTC.